This TCR beta chain was identified in a study of shared clonotypes between healthy human individuals. Study-wide results and caveats: When naive CD4 clonotypes were compared across several donors, approximately 4.9% were shared.

As handled by the study authors: For the immunoSEQ data, sequences were junction-only without quality scores, so filtering differed. This table comes from immunoSEQ multiplex PCR, and its TCRdb copy is limited to in-frame clones, with some not included. V and J calls and clone size are as listed in that table; D and trimming were resolved from the DNA. This repertoire shows over a million clones, about 84% found once; its top ten account for roughly 0.65%. Worth noting for this clone: The antigen is undetermined.

The CDR3 runs to 15 residues. V shed 3 bases and J 7 bases; nucleotides not matched to a gene: 9. Germline-derived CDR1 and CDR2 are KGHSH and LQKENI. Material: memory CD4+ T cells from PBMCs. Noted subset: CD45RA-negative fraction. The V gene is TRBV18, the J gene TRBJ2-1; 7 bases agree with TRBD1. The TCR originated in a man between 18 and 29 years old in good health. Some clones in this sample may be carry-over from other donors' samples. The DNA for the CDR3 is TGTGCCAGCTCACCGCCTTTTTTACAGGGGAATGAGCAGTTCTTC. This sequence encodes CASSPPFLQGNEQFF. The complete variable domain, with remaining parts taken from reference TRBV18 and TRBJ2-1, reads NAGVMQNPRHLVRRRGQEARLRCSPMKGHSHVYWYRQLPEEGLKFMVYLQKENIIDESGMPKERFSAEFPKEGPSILRIQQVVRGDSAAYFCASSPPFLQGNEQFFGPGTRLTVL.